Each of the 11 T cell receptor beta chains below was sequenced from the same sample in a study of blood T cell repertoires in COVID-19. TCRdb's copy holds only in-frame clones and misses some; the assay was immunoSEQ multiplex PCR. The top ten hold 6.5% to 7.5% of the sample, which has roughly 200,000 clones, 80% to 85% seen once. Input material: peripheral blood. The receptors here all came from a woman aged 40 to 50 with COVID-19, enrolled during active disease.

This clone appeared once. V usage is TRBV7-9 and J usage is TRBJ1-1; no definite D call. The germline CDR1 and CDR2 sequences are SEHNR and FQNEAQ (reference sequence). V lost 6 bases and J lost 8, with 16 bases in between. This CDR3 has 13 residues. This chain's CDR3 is CASRDPAGTEAFF. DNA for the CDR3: TGTGCCAGCAGGGATCCGGCGGGTACCGAAGCTTTCTTT.

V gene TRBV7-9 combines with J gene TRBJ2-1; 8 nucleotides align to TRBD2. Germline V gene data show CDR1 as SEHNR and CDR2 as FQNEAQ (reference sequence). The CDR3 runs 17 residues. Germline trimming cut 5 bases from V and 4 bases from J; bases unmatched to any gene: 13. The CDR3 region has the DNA TGTGCCAGCAGCCCTCCCCCGGTTAGCGGGGCTTACAATGAGCAGTTCTTC. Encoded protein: CASSPPPVSGAYNEQFF.

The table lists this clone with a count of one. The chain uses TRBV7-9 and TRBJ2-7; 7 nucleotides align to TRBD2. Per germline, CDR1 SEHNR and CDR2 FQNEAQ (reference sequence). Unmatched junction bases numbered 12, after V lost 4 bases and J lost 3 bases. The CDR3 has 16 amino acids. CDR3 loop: CASSSWGGRRNYEQYF. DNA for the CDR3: TGTGCCAGCAGCTCCTGGGGCGGGAGAAGGAACTACGAGCAGTACTTC. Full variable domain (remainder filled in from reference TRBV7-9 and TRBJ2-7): DTGVSQNPRHKITKRGQNVTFRCDPISEHNRLYWYRQTLGQGPEFLTYFQNEAQLEKSRLLSDRFSAERPKGSFSTLEIQRTEQGDSAMYLCASSSWGGRRNYEQYFGPGTRLTVT.

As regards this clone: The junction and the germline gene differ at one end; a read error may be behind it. DNA of the CDR3: TGTGCCAGCAGTTTATCCACCGGCGGGACAGGTGGAGGGTTT. This translates into CASSLSTGGTGGGF. The V call is TRBV28, the J call TRBJ1-4; 8 nucleotides agree with TRBD1. Germline V gene data show CDR1 as MDHEN and CDR2 as SYDVKM. This CDR3 is built from 14 residues.

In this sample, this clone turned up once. The CDR3: CASSPPGQGRRKLFF. The CDR3 bases are TGTGCCAGCAGTCCCCCGGGACAGGGTAGGCGAAAACTGTTTTTT. This rearrangement joins TRBV28 to TRBJ1-4; TRBD1 agrees at 9 bases. V shed 5 bases and J 10 bases; nucleotides not matched to a gene: 11. The CDR3 runs 15 residues. CDR1 and CDR2 from the germline V gene are MDHEN and SYDVKM.

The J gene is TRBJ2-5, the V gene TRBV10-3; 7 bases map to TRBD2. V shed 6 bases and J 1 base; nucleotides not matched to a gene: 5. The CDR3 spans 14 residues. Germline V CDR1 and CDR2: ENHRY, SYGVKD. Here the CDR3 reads CAIRGGGLQETQYF. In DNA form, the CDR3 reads TGTGCCATCAGGGGGGGAGGGCTCCAAGAGACCCAGTACTTC.

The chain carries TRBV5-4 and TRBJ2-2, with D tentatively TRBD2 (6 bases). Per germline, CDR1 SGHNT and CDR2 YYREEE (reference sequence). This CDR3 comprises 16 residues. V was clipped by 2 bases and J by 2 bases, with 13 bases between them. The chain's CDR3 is CASSFRREVNTGELFF. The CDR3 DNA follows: TGTGCCAGCAGCTTCCGGAGGGAGGTCAACACCGGGGAGCTGTTTTTT.

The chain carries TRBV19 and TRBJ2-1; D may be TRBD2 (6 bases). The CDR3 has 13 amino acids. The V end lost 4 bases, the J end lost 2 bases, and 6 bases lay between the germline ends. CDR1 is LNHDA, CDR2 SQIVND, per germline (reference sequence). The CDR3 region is CASSSGAYNEQFF. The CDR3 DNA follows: TGTGCCAGTAGTAGCGGGGCCTACAATGAGCAGTTCTTC.

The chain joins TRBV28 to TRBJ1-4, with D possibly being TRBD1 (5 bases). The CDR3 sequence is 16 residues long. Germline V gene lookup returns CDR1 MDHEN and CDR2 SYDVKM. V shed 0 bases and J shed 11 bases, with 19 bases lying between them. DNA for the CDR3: TGTGCCAGCAGTTTATGGGTGGCAGGGTCCCTGGAGAAACTGTTTTTT. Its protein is CASSLWVAGSLEKLFF.

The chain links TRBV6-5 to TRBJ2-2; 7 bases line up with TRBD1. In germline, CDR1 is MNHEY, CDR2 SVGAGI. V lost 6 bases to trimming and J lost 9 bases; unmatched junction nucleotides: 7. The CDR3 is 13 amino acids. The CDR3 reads CASSQRGLRELFF. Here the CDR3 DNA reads TGTGCCAGCAGCCAAAGGGGGCTTCGGGAGCTGTTTTTT.

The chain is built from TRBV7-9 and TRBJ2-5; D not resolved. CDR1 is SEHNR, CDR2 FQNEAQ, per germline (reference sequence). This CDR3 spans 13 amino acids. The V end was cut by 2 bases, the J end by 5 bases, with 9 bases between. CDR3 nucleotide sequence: TGTGCCAGCAGCTTAACAGCCTTCGAGACCCAGTACTTC. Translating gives CASSLTAFETQYF.